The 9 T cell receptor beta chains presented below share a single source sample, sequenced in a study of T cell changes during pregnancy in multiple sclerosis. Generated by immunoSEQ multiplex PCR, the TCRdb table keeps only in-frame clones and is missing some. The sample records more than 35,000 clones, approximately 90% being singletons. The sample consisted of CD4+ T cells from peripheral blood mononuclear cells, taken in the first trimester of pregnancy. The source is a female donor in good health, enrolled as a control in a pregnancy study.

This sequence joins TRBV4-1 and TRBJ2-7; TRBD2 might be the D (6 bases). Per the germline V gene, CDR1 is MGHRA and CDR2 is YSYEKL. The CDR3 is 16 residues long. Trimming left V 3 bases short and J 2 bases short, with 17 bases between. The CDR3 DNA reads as TGCGCCAGCAGCCAGTTCCCGGGACTTATTCCCTACGAGCAGTACTTC. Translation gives CASSQFPGLIPYEQYF.

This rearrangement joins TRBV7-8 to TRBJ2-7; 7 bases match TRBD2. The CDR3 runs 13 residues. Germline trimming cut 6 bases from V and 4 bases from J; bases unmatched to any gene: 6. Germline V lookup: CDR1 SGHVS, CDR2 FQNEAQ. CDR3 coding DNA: TGTGCCAGCAGTCCGGGACTACCTTACGAGCAGTACTTC. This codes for CASSPGLPYEQYF.

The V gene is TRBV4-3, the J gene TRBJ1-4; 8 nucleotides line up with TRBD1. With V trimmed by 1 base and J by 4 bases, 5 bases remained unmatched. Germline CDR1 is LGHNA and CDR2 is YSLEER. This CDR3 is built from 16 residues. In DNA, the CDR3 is TGCGCCAGCAGCCAAGTCAGGGGGCGCGGTAATGAAAAACTGTTTTTT. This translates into CASSQVRGRGNEKLFF.

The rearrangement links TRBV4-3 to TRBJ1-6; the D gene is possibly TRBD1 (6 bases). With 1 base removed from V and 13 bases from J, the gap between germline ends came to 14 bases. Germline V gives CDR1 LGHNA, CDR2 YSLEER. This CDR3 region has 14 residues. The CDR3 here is CASSQARGAVPLHF. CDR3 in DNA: TGCGCCAGCAGCCAAGCCAGGGGAGCTGTGCCCCTCCACTTT.

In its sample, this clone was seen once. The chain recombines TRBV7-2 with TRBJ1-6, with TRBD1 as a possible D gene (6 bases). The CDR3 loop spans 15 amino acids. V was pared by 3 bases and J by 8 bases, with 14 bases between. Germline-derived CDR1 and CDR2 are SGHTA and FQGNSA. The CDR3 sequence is CASSFQGQSYSPLHF. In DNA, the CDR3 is TGTGCCAGCAGCTTCCAAGGACAGAGCTATTCACCCCTCCACTTT.

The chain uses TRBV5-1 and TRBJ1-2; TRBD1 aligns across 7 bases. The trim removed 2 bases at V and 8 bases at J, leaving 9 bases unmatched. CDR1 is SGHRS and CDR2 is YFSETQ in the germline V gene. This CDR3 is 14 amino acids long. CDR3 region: CASSFSGQTEGYTF. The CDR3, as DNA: TGCGCCAGCAGCTTTTCGGGACAGACGGAGGGCTACACCTTC.

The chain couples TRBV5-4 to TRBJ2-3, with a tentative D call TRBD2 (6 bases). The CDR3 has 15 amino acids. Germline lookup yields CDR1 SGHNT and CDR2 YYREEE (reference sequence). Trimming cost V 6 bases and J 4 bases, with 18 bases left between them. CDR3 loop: CASTPGLRAADTQYF. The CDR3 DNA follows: TGTGCCAGCACCCCGGGACTGAGGGCCGCAGATACGCAGTATTTT.

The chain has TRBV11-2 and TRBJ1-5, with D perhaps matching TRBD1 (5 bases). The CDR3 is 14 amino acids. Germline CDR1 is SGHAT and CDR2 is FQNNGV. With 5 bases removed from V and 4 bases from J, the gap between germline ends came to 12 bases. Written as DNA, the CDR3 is TGTGCCAGCAGCGCCGGGACTTTAAATCAGCCCCAGCATTTT. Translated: CASSAGTLNQPQHF.

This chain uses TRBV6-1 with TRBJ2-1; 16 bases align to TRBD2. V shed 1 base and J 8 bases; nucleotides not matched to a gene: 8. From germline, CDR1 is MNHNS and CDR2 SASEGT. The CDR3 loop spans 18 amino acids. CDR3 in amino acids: CASSEGVPGLAGGDEQFF. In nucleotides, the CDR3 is TGTGCCAGCAGTGAAGGGGTCCCGGGACTAGCGGGGGGGGATGAGCAGTTCTTC.